One sample yielded the 10 T cell receptor beta chains listed below, sequenced in a study of radiation and T cells in renal cell carcinoma. Measured with immunoSEQ multiplex PCR; TCRdb has only the in-frame clones, and not every one. The sample contains 19,000 or so clones, roughly two thirds of which appear only once. Noted treatment: 15 Gy SBRT to primary tumor, nephrectomy 4 weeks later. The sequenced sample was tumor tissue, obtained from a patient whose treatment included radiotherapy and nephrectomy. The receptors come from a woman aged 70-85 years with renal cell carcinoma.

This clone has a single count. J is TRBJ2-3 and V is TRBV5-1, with D possibly being TRBD2 (7 bases). CDR1 is SGHRS, CDR2 YFSETQ, per germline. The CDR3 runs to 15 residues. V was cut by 5 bases and J by 2 bases, with 15 bases left in between. The DNA for the CDR3 is TGCGCCAGCAGGGCCGGGGGGCGACACACAGATACGCAGTATTTT. Its translation is CASRAGGRHTDTQYF.

V is TRBV7-2 and J is TRBJ1-4; 8 positions agree with TRBD1. Losses at the gene ends were 3 bases for V and 4 bases for J; bases not matched to a gene: 4. Germline V lookup: CDR1 SGHTA, CDR2 FQGNSA. The CDR3 totals 15 residues. The CDR3 DNA sequence: TGTGCCAGCAGCTTCAACAGGGGGAATAATGAAAAACTGTTTTTT. This encodes CASSFNRGNNEKLFF.

This chain joins TRBV18 and TRBJ2-6; D is unresolved. CDR3 length equals 15 residues. From germline, CDR1 is KGHSH and CDR2 LQKENI. V was cut by 0 bases and J by 0 bases, with 3 bases left in between. CDR3 loop: CASSPPSSGANVLTF. CDR3 bases: TGTGCCAGCTCACCACCGAGCTCTGGGGCCAACGTCCTGACTTTC.

The CDR3 sequence is CASTLGGDGRGEQFF. The CDR3 DNA sequence: TGTGCCAGCACCCTAGGGGGAGACGGTAGGGGTGAGCAGTTCTTC. The chain carries TRBV27 and TRBJ2-1; D perhaps matches TRBD1 (6 bases). The CDR3 is 15 amino acids. V gave up 7 bases and J gave up 9 bases, with 22 bases separating them. Germline V CDR1 and CDR2: MNHEY, SMNVEV (reference sequence).

The chain recombines TRBV10-3 with TRBJ1-1; D gene unclear. Germline V gene lookup returns CDR1 ENHRY and CDR2 SYGVKD. The ends were cut back, 6 bases at V and 10 bases at J, with 15 bases in the middle. This CDR3 has 12 amino acids. CDR3 sequence (DNA): TGTGCCATCAGAAACGGGTTCGAAGGAGCTTTCTTT. This sequence encodes CAIRNGFEGAFF.

The rearrangement links TRBV11-1 to TRBJ2-7; the match to TRBD1 covers 9 bases. V dropped 3 bases and J dropped 4; count of bases not matched to a gene: 10. Germline V lookup: CDR1 SGHAT, CDR2 FQDESV (reference sequence). CDR3 size: 16 residues. The CDR3, as DNA: TGTGCCAGCAGCTTCGGGACAGGGCCTTCGTCTTACGAGCAGTACTTC. It codes for CASSFGTGPSSYEQYF.

This sequence joins TRBV18 and TRBJ2-5; D is ambiguous. The CDR3 is 12 residues long. The germline gives CDR1 KGHSH, CDR2 LQKENI. The V and J ends lost 2 bases and 4 bases respectively, with 5 bases between them. The CDR3 sequence is CASSPYGETQYF. CDR3 DNA: TGTGCCAGCTCACCATATGGAGAGACCCAGTACTTC.

The chain uses TRBV11-2 and TRBJ2-7; perhaps TRBD2 as D (6 bases). V lost 5 bases to trimming and J lost 2 bases, with 10 bases between them. This CDR3 is built from 13 residues. Germline assignment: CDR1 SGHAT and CDR2 FQNNGV. The CDR3 region is CASSAGLTYEQYF. For the CDR3, the DNA is TGTGCCAGCAGCGCGGGACTCACCTACGAGCAGTACTTC. Full variable domain (outside the CDR3, taken from reference TRBV11-2 and TRBJ2-7): EAGVAQSPRYKIIEKRQSVAFWCNPISGHATLYWYQQILGQGPKLLIQFQNNGVVDDSQLPKDRFSAERLKGVDSTLKIQPAKLEDSAVYLCASSAGLTYEQYFGPGTRLTVT.

This clone has only a few counts. This chain connects TRBV2 to TRBJ1-2, with 12 positions matching TRBD1. The V and J ends lost 10 bases and 8 bases, in that order; junction bases with no gene match: 11. Germline CDR1 SNHLY, CDR2 FYNNEI. The CDR3 consists of 14 residues. CDR3 in amino acids: CAKSGTGGSDGYTF. CDR3 coding DNA: TGTGCCAAGTCCGGGACAGGGGGCTCCGACGGCTACACCTTC.

This clone has a handful of counts. The chain is built from TRBV2 and TRBJ2-7; tentatively, D is TRBD2 (5 bases). The germline V gene has CDR1 SNHLY and CDR2 FYNNEI. The V end was cut by 6 bases, the J end by 5 bases, with 11 bases between. CDR3 size: 12 residues. The CDR3, as DNA: TGTGCCAGCAGAACTGAGGGTAACGAGCAGTACTTC. This translates into CASRTEGNEQYF.